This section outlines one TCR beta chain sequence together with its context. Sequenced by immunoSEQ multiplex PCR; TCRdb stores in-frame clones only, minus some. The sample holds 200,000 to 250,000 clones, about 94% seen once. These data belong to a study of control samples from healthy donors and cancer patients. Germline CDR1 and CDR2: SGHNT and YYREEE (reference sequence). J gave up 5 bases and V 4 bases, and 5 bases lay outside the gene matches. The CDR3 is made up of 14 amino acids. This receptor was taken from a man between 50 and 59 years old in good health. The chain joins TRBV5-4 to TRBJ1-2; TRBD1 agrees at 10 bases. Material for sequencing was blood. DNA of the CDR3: TGTGCCAGCAGCCCGGACAGGGGGTTGTATGGCTACACCTTC. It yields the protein CASSPDRGLYGYTF.